These 25 T cell receptor beta chains came from one sample sequenced in a study of tissue T cells after allogeneic stem cell transplantation. Produced via immunoSEQ multiplex PCR; TCRdb's table is partial and in-frame only. The sample consists of more than 1,000 clones, around 42% of them appearing once. The sample's time point: mouse harvest day 14 after allogeneic transplant. The graft held 10^6 splenic CD5+ T cells and 10^7 T-cell-depleted bone marrow cells. Input material: gut tissue. All receptors derive from a female BALB/c mouse given C57BL/6 T cells with graft-versus-host disease after an allogeneic hematopoietic cell transplant.

About this clone: Gene labels here are mouse ones. The read finishes 1 residue shy of the CDR3 end, and the germline J gene is used to complete it. Other DNA sequences in this specimen translate into the identical CDR3. The chain is built from TRBV4 and TRBJ2-7; tentatively, D is TRBD1 (6 bases). The ends were cut back, 4 bases at V and 4 bases at J, with 8 bases in the middle. Germline CDR1 is LGHDT and CDR2 is YNNKQL (reference sequence). This CDR3 is 12 amino acids long. Partial CDR3 DNA: TGTGCCAGCAGCTTGGACAGATATGAACAGTAC. Its protein is CASSLDRYEQY. The full CDR3 protein reads CASSLDRYEQYF.

Concerning this clone: Any gene name here is a mouse gene name. The CDR3 spells CASSRDWEIYEQYF. Partial CDR3 DNA: TGTGCCAGCAGCCGGGACTGGGAGATATATGAACAGTAC. The chain has TRBV5 and TRBJ2-7; 9 nucleotides match TRBD2. The read terminates 1 residue before the CDR3 end, so the remaining end is supplied by the germline J gene. Losses at the gene ends were 4 bases for V and 4 bases for J; bases not matched to a gene: 5. Germline values: CDR1 LGHNA, CDR2 YNLKQL (reference sequence). This CDR3 spans 14 amino acids.

A remark on this clone: Mouse germline and gene names are used. The read ends 1 residue before the CDR3 terminus; that terminus is restored from the germline J gene. The rearrangement uses TRBV13-2 and TRBJ2-5, with 7 bases identical to TRBD2. Germline lookup yields CDR1 NNHNN and CDR2 SYGAGS (reference sequence). The CDR3 is 12 residues long. With 5 bases clipped from V and 4 bases from J, the junction kept 1 base outside the gene matches. The part of the CDR3 DNA that was read is TGTGCCAGCGGGGGGGGGAAAGACACCCAGTAC. Translating gives CASGGGKDTQY. The entire CDR3 is CASGGGKDTQYF.

This clone has more than one count but fewer than ten. These gene names are mouse names. Read sequence stops 1 residue before the CDR3 end, and the germline J gene provides the missing end. The chain links TRBV12-1 to TRBJ2-7, with D possibly TRBD1 on 6 matching bases. With 6 bases removed from V and 0 bases from J, the gap between germline ends came to 11 bases. Germline CDR1 is SGHSN and CDR2 is HYEKVE. This CDR3 is 13 amino acids long. The CDR3 sequence is CASRGQSSYEQYF. Incomplete CDR3 DNA: TGTGCCAGCCGGGGACAAAGCTCCTATGAACAGTAC.

This clone was found a few times. Gene names refer to mouse genes. The read comes to an end 1 residue before the CDR3 does, leaving the germline J gene to fill in the end. V and J are TRBV16 and TRBJ1-1; 7 nucleotides line up with TRBD1. The CDR3 totals 14 residues. Germline V CDR1 and CDR2: SGHSA, FRNQAP. The V segment lost 5 bases and the J segment 3 bases; nucleotides outside the gene matches: 6. The CDR3 region is CASSPRQGDTEVFF. The sequenced part of the CDR3 DNA is TGTGCAAGCAGCCCCCGGCAGGGGGACACAGAAGTCTTC.

Worth noting for this clone: The germline and genes are mouse ones. The read comes to an end 1 residue before the CDR3 does, leaving the germline J gene to fill in the end. This rearrangement joins TRBV26 to TRBJ1-1; D unclear. The ends were cut back, 2 bases at V and 3 bases at J, with 10 bases in the middle. Per the germline V gene, CDR1 is KGHPV and CDR2 is FQNQEV (reference sequence). This CDR3 is built from 14 residues. The CDR3 reads CASSLSGEDTEVFF. The CDR3 DNA, read in part, is TGTGCCAGCAGTCTGAGTGGGGAGGACACAGAAGTCTTC.

A note on this clone: All gene names here are mouse names. The read terminates 1 residue ahead of where the CDR3 ends, so the germline J gene completes it. The rearrangement joins TRBV12-2 to TRBJ1-1; 9 nucleotides align to TRBD1. Germline V gene data show CDR1 as SGHLS and CDR2 as HYDKME. The CDR3 sequence is 14 residues long. The junction had 2 bases not matched to a gene; V was cut back by 4 bases and J by 0 bases. CDR3: CASSRQGANTEVFF. Partial CDR3 DNA: TGTGCCAGCTCCCGACAGGGGGCAAACACAGAAGTCTTC.

The sample holds a few counts of this clone. Genes and germline come from the mouse. Coverage ceases 1 residue before the CDR3 finishes, and the germline J gene fills in the end. The chain recombines TRBV2 with TRBJ2-7; possible D gene TRBD2, 6 bases. V was cut by 6 bases and J by 0 bases, with 12 bases left in between. The CDR3 is made up of 14 amino acids. Germline CDR1 is LGHNA and CDR2 is YSYQKL. The CDR3 region is CASSPTGFSYEQYF. The covered CDR3 bases are TGTGCCAGCAGTCCCACTGGGTTCTCCTATGAACAGTAC.

This clone showed up just a few times. Gene names follow the mouse nomenclature. The missing CDR3 end, 1 residue past where the read stops, is filled in from the germline J gene. The chain links TRBV14 to TRBJ2-7; 11 bases align to TRBD2. This CDR3 is built from 14 residues. The J segment lost 1 base and the V segment lost 4 bases, leaving 1 base of the junction unmatched. Germline values: CDR1 SGHDT, CDR2 FRDEAV. The CDR3 sequence: CASSRLGGSYEQYF. The sequenced part of the CDR3 DNA is TGTGCCAGCAGTCGACTGGGGGGGTCCTATGAACAGTAC.

This clone appeared once. These gene names are mouse names. Read sequence stops 1 residue before the CDR3 end, and the germline J gene provides the missing end. The chain is built from TRBV3 and TRBJ2-5; 13 bases fit TRBD2. With 2 bases clipped from V and 10 bases from J, the junction kept 6 bases outside the gene matches. Germline V gene data show CDR1 as SNHLY and CDR2 as FYNGKV (reference sequence). CDR3 length: 15 amino acids. The sequenced part of the CDR3 DNA is TGTGCCAGCAGCTTATCCGGGACTGGGGGGGGGCCCCAGTAC. It encodes CASSLSGTGGGPQY. The complete CDR3 sequence is CASSLSGTGGGPQYF.

This clone is large. Gene names and germline refer to mouse. The observed sequence ends 1 residue before the CDR3 terminus, with the missing tail filled in from the germline J gene. The V gene is TRBV23, the J gene TRBJ2-5; TRBD2 is taken as the D call from the table, unchecked against the DNA. The CDR3 runs 14 residues. CDR1 and CDR2 (germline): KGHTA, FQNQQP. The chain's CDR3 is CSSSRGLGQDTQYF. The part of the CDR3 DNA that was read is TGCTCCAGCAGTCGAGGTCTGGGCCAAGACACCCAGTAC.

Comment on this clone: Gene names refer to mouse genes. The read ends 1 residue before the CDR3 terminus; that terminus is restored from the germline J gene. This chain connects TRBV26 to TRBJ2-4; 9 bases align to TRBD2. V lost 0 bases to trimming and J lost 7 bases; unmatched junction nucleotides: 2. Germline V gene data show CDR1 as KGHPV and CDR2 as FQNQEV (reference sequence). This CDR3 comprises 14 residues. CDR3 protein: CASSLSGLGDTLYF. The sequenced part of the CDR3 DNA is TGTGCCAGCAGTCTGTCGGGACTGGGAGACACCTTGTAC.

This clone is a singleton in its sample. Genes and germline come from the mouse. The read ends 1 residue early relative to the CDR3; the germline J gene fills the gap. J is TRBJ2-7 and V is TRBV16; perhaps TRBD1 as D (6 bases). Trimming shortened V by 4 bases and J by 7 bases, and 11 bases separated the two germline ends. The CDR3 has 12 residues. From germline, CDR1 is SGHSA and CDR2 FRNQAP. CDR3 protein: CASSYRVREQYF. CDR3 bases read: TGTGCAAGCAGCTACAGGGTAAGGGAACAGTAC. Using reference TRBV16 and TRBJ2-7 for the parts outside the CDR3, the full variable domain is NAGVIQTPRHKVTGKGQEATLWCEPISGHSAVFWYRQTIVQGLEFLTYFRNQAPIDDSGMPKERFSAQMPNQSHSTLKIQSTQPQDSAVYLCASSYRVREQYFGPGTRLTVL.

This clone was seen a handful of times. All gene names here are mouse names. The CDR3 end lies 1 residue beyond the end of the read and is filled in from the germline J gene. This chain connects TRBV16 to TRBJ1-3, with D perhaps matching TRBD1 (5 bases). The germline V gene has CDR1 SGHSA and CDR2 FRNQAP. The ends were cut back, 1 base at V and 0 bases at J, with 7 bases in the middle. This CDR3 is built from 15 residues. CDR3 protein: CASSLGGTSGNTLYF. The part of the CDR3 DNA that was read is TGTGCAAGCAGCTTAGGGGGGACTTCTGGAAATACGCTCTAT.

Regarding this clone: The gene symbols are mouse symbols. The read terminates 1 residue ahead of where the CDR3 ends, so the germline J gene completes it. The chain links TRBV26 to TRBJ2-1; weak D call: TRBD1 (5 bases). V gave up 6 bases and J gave up 2 bases, with 8 bases separating them. Germline V lookup: CDR1 KGHPV, CDR2 FQNQEV (reference sequence). CDR3 length: 13 amino acids. Partial CDR3 DNA: TGTGCCAGCAGATTGACAGACTATGCTGAGCAGTTC. It yields the protein CASRLTDYAEQF. The full CDR3 protein is CASRLTDYAEQFF.

About this clone itself: Any gene name here is a mouse gene name. The CDR3 end is not reached by the read, which stops 1 residue before it; the germline J gene fills it in. The rearrangement links TRBV1 to TRBJ2-7, with 12 bases identical to TRBD1. Looked up from germline, CDR1 is NSQYPW and CDR2 is LRSPGD (reference sequence). With 0 bases clipped from V and 6 bases from J, the junction kept 3 bases outside the gene matches. CDR3 length equals 15 residues. CDR3 DNA, as far as it was read: TGCACCTGCAGTGCAGATGGGACAGGGGGCTTTGAACAGTAC. As protein: CTCSADGTGGFEQY. The entire CDR3 reads CTCSADGTGGFEQYF.

A few counts support this clone. Gene names are mouse gene names. The CDR3 end lies 1 residue beyond the end of the read and is filled in from the germline J gene. The chain couples TRBV12-1 to TRBJ2-7; possibly TRBD2 for D (6 bases). There are 14 residues in the CDR3. Germline CDR1 and CDR2: SGHSN and HYEKVE. Trimming shortened V by 2 bases and J by 0 bases, and 10 bases separated the two germline ends. The part of the CDR3 DNA that was read is TGTGCCAGCTCTCCGGGGGGAAGCTCCTATGAACAGTAC. It codes for CASSPGGSSYEQY. The entire CDR3 protein is CASSPGGSSYEQYF.

In this sample, this clone turned up a few times. Gene names and germline refer to mouse. The CDR3 end lies 1 residue beyond the end of the read and is filled in from the germline J gene. V usage is TRBV3 and J usage is TRBJ1-5; maybe TRBD1 (6 bases). This CDR3 spans 15 amino acids. CDR1 is SNHLY, CDR2 FYNGKV, per germline (reference sequence). V was trimmed by 4 bases and J by 1 base, leaving 11 bases between them. CDR3 DNA, as far as it was read: TGTGCCAGCAGCTGGCCTGGGACAAACAACCAGGCTCCGCTT. Translating it yields CASSWPGTNNQAPL. The complete CDR3 reads CASSWPGTNNQAPLF.

With regard to this clone: Gene names follow the mouse nomenclature. Read sequence stops 1 residue before the CDR3 end, and the germline J gene provides the missing end. The chain uses TRBV4 and TRBJ2-5; the D call may be TRBD1 or TRBD2 (5 bases each). Trimming shortened V by 3 bases and J by 1 base, and 8 bases separated the two germline ends. Germline V CDR1 and CDR2: LGHDT, YNNKQL (reference sequence). CDR3 size: 14 residues. The covered CDR3 bases are TGTGCCAGCAGCTACGGGGCGGACCAAGACACCCAGTAC. It translates to CASSYGADQDTQY. The entire CDR3 sequence reads CASSYGADQDTQYF.

In regard to this clone: The genes are named according to mouse. Sequencing ends 1 residue short of the CDR3 end; the germline J gene provides the rest. This sequence joins TRBV15 and TRBJ1-3; D gene unclear. In germline, CDR1 is SGHND, CDR2 FRSKSL. CDR3 length equals 12 residues. The V and J ends lost 6 bases and 0 bases respectively, with 3 bases between them. Partial CDR3 DNA: TGTGCCAGCAGGAATTCTGGAAATACGCTCTAT. It codes for CASRNSGNTLY. The entire CDR3 protein is CASRNSGNTLYF. Based on the CDR3 plus reference TRBV15 and TRBJ1-3, the full variable domain is DAGVTQTPRHEVAEKGQTIILKCEPVSGHNDLFWYRQTKIQGLELLSYFRSKSLMEDGGAFKDRFKAEMLNSSFSTLKIQPTEPKDSAVYLCASRNSGNTLYFGEGSRLIVV.

This clone was found a few times. Gene names are the mouse ones. The CDR3 goes on 1 residue after the read ends, and that part is filled in from the germline J gene. The J gene is TRBJ1-4, the V gene TRBV5, with D perhaps TRBD1 (6 bases). The germline V gene has CDR1 LGHNA and CDR2 YNLKQL (reference sequence). Trimming pared 1 base from V and 7 bases from J, leaving 13 bases between. The CDR3 spans 15 residues. This CDR3 is CASSQVQGRGERLFF. The DNA read from the CDR3 is TGTGCCAGCAGCCAAGTCCAGGGGAGAGGCGAAAGATTATTT.

Turning to this clone: Genes and germline come from the mouse. The CDR3 end falls 1 residue outside the read, so it is completed with the germline J gene. The chain employs TRBV26 and TRBJ2-4; no clear D. V was shortened by 2 bases and J by 6 bases, with 12 bases between the two germline ends. This CDR3 is built from 14 residues. Germline V gene sequence: CDR1 KGHPV, CDR2 FQNQEV (reference sequence). CDR3 sequence: CASSLGVNGNTLYF. CDR3 DNA (partial): TGTGCCAGCAGTCTGGGGGTAAACGGGAACACCTTGTAC.

Note on this clone: The gene names given are mouse names. The read falls 1 residue short of the CDR3 end, and the missing part is taken from the germline J gene. This chain joins TRBV3 and TRBJ1-1, with D perhaps TRBD1 (6 bases). CDR1 and CDR2 from the germline V gene are SNHLY and FYNGKV (reference sequence). The V end lost 4 bases, the J end lost 0 bases, and 9 bases lay between the germline ends. This CDR3 is built from 14 residues. The CDR3: CASSWDKSNTEVFF. The CDR3 DNA, read in part, is TGTGCCAGCAGCTGGGACAAATCAAACACAGAAGTCTTC. The full variable domain, its missing parts supplied by reference TRBV3 and TRBJ1-1, is GPKVLQIPSHQIIDMGQMVTLNCDPVSNHLYFYWYKQILGQQMEFLVNFYNGKVMEKSKLFKDQFSVERPDGSYFTLKIQPTALEDSAVYFCASSWDKSNTEVFFGKGTRLTVV.

About this clone: The gene names given are mouse names. The read halts 1 residue ahead of the CDR3 end, with the missing end drawn from the germline J gene. This chain connects TRBV12-2 to TRBJ2-3; TRBD2 matches 10 bases. J lost 2 bases, V lost 5 bases, and 3 bases had no gene match. Germline lookup yields CDR1 SGHLS and CDR2 HYDKME. The CDR3 runs to 14 residues. Incomplete CDR3 DNA: TGTGCCAGCTTCTGGGGGGGCGCTGCAGAAACGCTGTAT. Translation: CASFWGGAAETLY. The full CDR3 protein reads CASFWGGAAETLYF.

In the case of this clone: Genes and germline come from the mouse. The read comes to an end 1 residue before the CDR3 does, leaving the germline J gene to fill in the end. This chain uses TRBV5 with TRBJ2-7, with 8 bases lining up with TRBD2. This CDR3 is 14 amino acids long. CDR1 LGHNA and CDR2 YNLKQL come from the germline V gene (reference sequence). Losses at the gene ends were 0 bases for V and 7 bases for J; bases not matched to a gene: 5. The sequenced part of the CDR3 DNA is TGTGCCAGCAGCCAAGATGGGGGGGTAGGAGAACAGTAC. Translated: CASSQDGGVGEQY. Given in full, the CDR3 is CASSQDGGVGEQYF.